The sequence of this TCR beta chain was determined in a study of blood T cells in healthy people across ages. Whole-study results and caveats: Both naive CD4+ cell counts and diversity were greater in long-lived donors than in aged donors.

Through a sample-barcoded 5' primer and a J-beta primer mix, a second PCR was run for roughly 6 to 12 cycles. Via MiXCR, TCRdb re-called the 5' RACE reads, giving one row per CDR3 protein. The sample shows about 800,000 distinct CDR3 sequences, 20% to 25% of them seen only once. As to this clonotype: Its antigen is unknown.

The CDR3 spans 12 residues. V was clipped by 2 bases and J by 8 bases, with 9 bases between them. In germline, CDR1 is SGHTA, CDR2 FQGNSA. These data were likewise used in another study, on T cells of mothers and their children.

The rearrangement joins TRBV7-2 to TRBJ1-2, with D perhaps TRBD1 (5 bases). This TCR was sampled from a boy under 18 in good health. Sequences were obtained from blood. The CDR3: CASSLRTKGYTF. The CDR3 coding sequence is TGTGCCAGCAGCTTACGGACAAAGGGCTACACCTTC.